This TCR beta chain derives from a study of T cell responses to AZD1222 COVID-19 vaccine. Findings of the study overall: Possibly, clonal diversity was underestimated; donors were largely white British and included more females.

This table comes from immunoSEQ multiplex PCR, and its TCRdb copy is limited to in-frame clones, with some not included. The sample yields about 160,000 clones, around 89% seen once. CDR1 and CDR2 (germline): SGHRS, YFSETQ. V lost 4 bases and J lost 4, with 26 bases in between. This CDR3 is built from 18 residues. Turning to this clone: Antigen unknown.

The chain joins TRBV5-1 to TRBJ1-1, with D uncertain. The material sequenced was peripheral blood, taken 28 days after the second AZD1222 dose. The sequence derives from an adult who received the AZD1222 COVID-19 vaccine. In DNA form, the CDR3 reads TGCGCCAGCAGCGGGAACCTCGCCATCCTCAAGCCGGGCACTGAAGCTTTCTTT. This translates into CASSGNLAILKPGTEAFF.